The 25 T cell receptor beta chains below were found in one sample sequenced in a study of T-cell reconstitution after alpha-beta-depleted transplantation in children. Library preparation (for TCRbeta) was performed with unique molecular identifiers. Via MiXCR, TCRdb re-called the PCR reads, giving one row per CDR3 protein. The repertoire holds a few hundred thousand distinct CDR3 sequences, 13% seen once, with about 2.2% in the top ten. The source was PBMCs, mostly from graft donor cells, collected 360 days after TCRalphabeta/CD19-depleted stem cell transplant. All receptors derive from a male patient between 10 and 17 years old who had a stem cell transplant for acute myeloid leukemia, so the T cells may come from the graft donor.

The gene calls are TRBV20-1 and TRBJ1-3; 7 nucleotides match TRBD1. Losses at the gene ends were 6 bases for V and 2 bases for J; bases not matched to a gene: 7. The CDR3 loop spans 14 amino acids. Germline assignment: CDR1 DFQATT and CDR2 SNEGSKA (reference sequence). CDR3 sequence (DNA): TGCAGTGCGGAGCGGACAGGAACTGGAAACACCATATATTTT. This encodes CSAERTGTGNTIYF.

This clonotype occurred many times. The chain couples TRBV28 to TRBJ2-3; 8 bases are shared with TRBD1. Trimming removed 8 bases from V and 2 bases from J; junction bases left unmatched: 9. The CDR3 length is 15 residues. Germline values: CDR1 MDHEN, CDR2 SYDVKM. DNA of the CDR3: TGTGCCAGCGGCCGGACAGGGATATTCACAGATACGCAGTATTTT. Amino acid sequence: CASGRTGIFTDTQYF.

This clonotype was seen many times. The rearrangement links TRBV25-1 to TRBJ2-3, with a weak D call TRBD2 (6 bases). The germline CDR1 and CDR2 sequences are MGHDK and SYGVNS. This CDR3 has 17 residues. V was trimmed by 4 bases and J by 2 bases, leaving 19 bases between them. The CDR3 region is CASSGGTKAGLTDTQYF. The CDR3, as DNA: TGTGCCAGCAGTGGAGGGACCAAAGCGGGCCTCACAGATACGCAGTATTTT.

This clonotype was seen at least ten times. This chain connects TRBV12-3 or TRBV12-4 to TRBJ2-5; 9 bases match TRBD2. This CDR3 has 14 amino acids. Trimming removed 3 bases from V and 3 bases from J; junction bases left unmatched: 2. CDR3 DNA sequence: TGTGCCAGCAGTTTGGCGGGAGGGAAAGAGACCCAGTACTTC. This sequence encodes CASSLAGGKETQYF.

V gene TRBV4-3 combines with J gene TRBJ1-1; D is perhaps TRBD1 (6 bases). The ends were cut back, 0 bases at V and 10 bases at J, with 12 bases in the middle. The CDR3 has 13 amino acids. Per the germline V gene, CDR1 is LGHNA and CDR2 is YSLEER. CDR3 in DNA: TGCGCCAGCAGCCAAGAGGGACACGGGACAGCTTTCTTT. Protein sequence: CASSQEGHGTAFF.

The rearrangement uses TRBV7-6 and TRBJ2-7, with TRBD2 identical over 13 bases. Germline V gene sequence: CDR1 SGHVS, CDR2 FNYEAQ. This CDR3 has 17 amino acids. V was pared by 5 bases and J by 1 base, with 8 bases of the junction left unmatched. In DNA, the CDR3 is TGTGCCAGCAGCCCCCTGGGACTAGCGGGAATTTCCTACGAGCAGTACTTC. It codes for CASSPLGLAGISYEQYF. The full variable domain, rest sourced from reference TRBV7-6 and TRBJ2-7, is GAGVSQSPRYKVTKRGQDVALRCDPISGHVSLYWYRQALGQGPEFLTYFNYEAQQDKSGLPNDRFSAERPEGSISTLTIQRTEQRDSAMYRCASSPLGLAGISYEQYFGPGTRLTVT.

A note on this clonotype: One end of the junction is discordant with germline, which a read error may explain. The chain has TRBV7-7 and TRBJ2-2; the D is unclear. The CDR3 contains 17 residues. The germline gives CDR1 SSHAT, CDR2 FNYEAQ (reference sequence). The CDR3 loop is CASSHIELLLNTGELFF. DNA for the CDR3: TGTGCTAGCAGCCATATCGAATTATTACTGAACACCGGGGAGCTGTTTTTT. Full variable domain (rest looked up from reference TRBV7-7 and TRBJ2-2): GAGVSQSPRYKVTKRGQDVTLRCDPISSHATLYWYQQALGQGPEFLTYFNYEAQPDKSGLPSDRFSAERPEGSISTLTIQRTEQRDSAMYRCASSHIELLLNTGELFFGEGSRLTVL.

This clonotype was found many times. This chain joins TRBV6-5 and TRBJ2-7; the D call may be TRBD1 or TRBD2 (5 bases each). The CDR3 is 16 residues long. Germline V gives CDR1 MNHEY, CDR2 SVGAGI. The V end was cut by 2 bases, the J end by 7 bases, with 21 bases between. Here the CDR3 reads CASSYPGTGAPREQYF. The CDR3 region has the DNA TGTGCCAGCAGTTACCCCGGGACCGGCGCTCCCAGGGAGCAGTACTTC.

In its sample, this clonotype was seen a few times. The chain is built from TRBV12-3 or TRBV12-4 and TRBJ2-3; TRBD2 matches at 16 bases. There are 20 residues in the CDR3. The ends lost 8 bases at V and 4 bases at J; junction bases unmatched: 18. CDR3 bases: TGTGCCAGCCAAAACACGGGACTAGCGGGAGGGCCCTATGAACCAGATACGCAGTATTTT. This translates into CASQNTGLAGGPYEPDTQYF.

This clonotype was found a few times. J is TRBJ2-3 and V is TRBV4-3; D is perhaps TRBD2 (5 bases). There are 14 residues in the CDR3. The ends were cut back, 1 base at V and 5 bases at J, with 10 bases in the middle. Germline CDR1 LGHNA, CDR2 YSLEER. The CDR3 region is CASSQALGGDTQYF. The CDR3 region has the DNA TGCGCCAGCAGCCAAGCACTAGGAGGAGATACGCAGTATTTT.

This clonotype was observed at least ten times. V usage is TRBV29-1 and J usage is TRBJ2-7; 10 nucleotides line up with TRBD2. Germline assignment: CDR1 SQVTM and CDR2 ANQGSEA. Germline trimming cut 6 bases from V and 0 bases from J; bases unmatched to any gene: 5. The CDR3 is 14 residues long. The CDR3 bases are TGCAGCGTGCGACTAGCGGGCGGCTCCTACGAGCAGTACTTC. Translated: CSVRLAGGSYEQYF.

The chain recombines TRBV12-3 or TRBV12-4 with TRBJ2-7, with D possibly being TRBD1 (5 bases). This CDR3 is 14 amino acids long. The V gene lost 5 bases and the J gene lost 0 bases, with 11 bases spanning the gap. The CDR3 reads CASSPDSSSYEQYF. CDR3 in DNA: TGTGCCAGCAGTCCCGACAGCAGCTCCTACGAGCAGTACTTC.

This clonotype has only a few counts. The chain uses TRBV7-9 and TRBJ2-1; D may be TRBD2 (6 bases). Germline values: CDR1 SEHNR, CDR2 FQNEAQ (reference sequence). Between the trimmed V and J ends, which lost 5 bases and 7 bases, there was a span of 12 bases. The length of the CDR3 is 13 residues. The CDR3 protein is CASSARLVNEQFF. The CDR3 DNA reads TGTGCCAGCAGCGCCAGACTAGTTAATGAGCAGTTCTTC.

This clonotype was recorded many times. The V and J genes are TRBV7-2 and TRBJ2-7, with TRBD1 identical over 9 bases. V was pared by 1 base and J by 2 bases, with 6 bases of the junction left unmatched. The germline gives CDR1 SGHTA, CDR2 FQGNSA. The CDR3 spans 16 residues. The CDR3 coding sequence is TGTGCCAGCAGCTTAGTCGCGGGACAGGGCCCCTACGAGCAGTACTTC. Translating it yields CASSLVAGQGPYEQYF.

The chain recombines TRBV6-5 with TRBJ2-7, with TRBD2 matching 7 bases. The ends lost 0 bases at V and 4 bases at J; junction bases unmatched: 12. CDR1 is MNHEY, CDR2 SVGAGI, per germline. There are 17 residues in the CDR3. Written as DNA, the CDR3 is TGTGCCAGCAGTTACTCGTTGGGGGGGGTAGGATTATACGAGCAGTACTTC. This encodes CASSYSLGGVGLYEQYF.

The count of this clonotype is one. The chain links TRBV7-2 to TRBJ2-7, with TRBD2 matching 10 bases. With V trimmed by 4 bases and J by 1 base, 7 bases remained unmatched. The CDR3 extends over 16 amino acids. Germline V gene sequence: CDR1 SGHTA, CDR2 FQGNSA. CDR3 loop: CASSSIWTSGSYEQYF. CDR3 coding DNA: TGTGCCAGCAGCTCCATTTGGACTAGCGGTTCCTACGAGCAGTACTTC.

The rearrangement links TRBV14 to TRBJ2-7; D is ambiguous. CDR3 length: 14 residues. V was trimmed by 4 bases and J by 3 bases, leaving 13 bases between them. The germline gives CDR1 SGHDN, CDR2 FVKESK. The CDR3 coding sequence is TGTGCCAGCAGCCTGGACCAGATCGACTACGAGCAGTACTTC. Amino acids: CASSLDQIDYEQYF.

This clonotype was observed a handful of times. The V call is TRBV5-6, the J call TRBJ1-3; D gene unclear. Between the trimmed V and J ends, which lost 1 base and 4 bases, there was a span of 12 bases. The CDR3 totals 15 residues. CDR1 SGHDT and CDR2 YYEEEE come from the germline V gene. The CDR3 bases are TGTGCCAGCAGCTTGCTACCGACGGCCGGAAACACCATATATTTT. It specifies CASSLLPTAGNTIYF.

A few counts support this clonotype. The J gene is TRBJ2-1, the V gene TRBV28, with TRBD2 matching over 7 bases. V lost 6 bases and J lost 5; bases outside the gene matches: 7. Germline assignment: CDR1 MDHEN and CDR2 SYDVKM. The CDR3 has 14 amino acids. CDR3 in amino acids: CASRWEGWDNEQFF. DNA of the CDR3: TGTGCCAGCAGGTGGGAGGGGTGGGACAATGAGCAGTTCTTC.

This clonotype was observed a handful of times. The rearrangement uses TRBV10-2 and TRBJ2-5, with TRBD2 identical over 8 bases. Germline assignment: CDR1 WSHSY and CDR2 SAAADI. V lost 0 bases, J lost 13 bases, and 10 bases stayed unmatched. CDR3 size: 14 residues. The CDR3 here is CASSESIGLAGWYF. The DNA of the CDR3 is TGCGCCAGCAGTGAGTCGATTGGTTTAGCGGGATGGTACTTC.

CDR3: CASWGSGQSYNEQFF. The DNA for the CDR3 is TGCGCCAGCTGGGGTTCGGGACAGTCCTACAATGAGCAGTTCTTC. The V gene is TRBV5-1, the J gene TRBJ2-1; 7 bases agree with TRBD1. V shed 7 bases and J 1 base; nucleotides not matched to a gene: 8. Germline-derived CDR1 and CDR2 are SGHRS and YFSETQ. CDR3 length: 15 residues.

In DNA form, the CDR3 reads TGCAGTGCGGGACTAGCGGGAGGGCTCTTCTACGAGCAGTACTTC. It translates to CSAGLAGGLFYEQYF. This sequence joins TRBV20-1 and TRBJ2-7; TRBD2 agrees at 16 bases. CDR1 and CDR2 (germline): DFQATT, SNEGSKA (reference sequence). The CDR3 is 15 residues long. The trim removed 6 bases at V and 3 bases at J, leaving 5 bases unmatched.

This clonotype was counted between two and nine times. V usage is TRBV27 and J usage is TRBJ2-1; D gene uncertain. This CDR3 contains 15 residues. V lost 3 bases to trimming and J lost 8 bases, with 17 bases between them. CDR1 and CDR2 from the germline V gene are MNHEY and SMNVEV (reference sequence). CDR3 nucleotides: TGTGCCAGCAGTTTCGCCGGGCTTCCGACGGATGAGCAGTTCTTC. Protein product: CASSFAGLPTDEQFF.

The rearrangement uses TRBV12-3 or TRBV12-4 and TRBJ2-7; D remains unclear. V was shortened by 3 bases and J by 2 bases, with 8 bases between the two germline ends. CDR3 size: 13 residues. For the CDR3, the DNA is TGTGCCAGCAGTTTCGTCCTCACCTACGAGCAGTACTTC. This translates into CASSFVLTYEQYF.

The chain couples TRBV5-4 to TRBJ2-1; D is ambiguous. There are 15 residues in the CDR3. Germline values: CDR1 SGHNT, CDR2 YYREEE (reference sequence). V lost 4 bases and J lost 4, with 15 bases in between. The DNA for the CDR3 is TGTGCCAGCAGCCCGGAAGTTAGCCTGTACAATGAGCAGTTCTTC. This encodes CASSPEVSLYNEQFF.